This entry lists 7 T cell receptor beta chains sequenced from one sample in a study of OX40 agonist ivuxolimab in advanced cancers. Sequenced by immunoSEQ multiplex PCR; TCRdb stores in-frame clones only, minus some. The data hold under 85,000 clones, with roughly 84% observed a single time. Sequencing used CD4+ or CD8+ T cells sorted from blood, obtained in a trial of the OX40 agonist ivuxolimab. The receptors originated from an adult with an advanced solid tumor such as melanoma, head and neck, liver or kidney cancer.

This chain joins TRBV11-3 and TRBJ2-7; TRBD2 might be the D (6 bases). Trimming took 1 base from V and 0 from J, leaving 10 bases between them. Germline V lookup: CDR1 SGHNT, CDR2 YENEEA. The CDR3 runs to 15 residues. CDR3 sequence reads: CASSLGRESSYEQYF. In DNA, the CDR3 is TGTGCCAGCAGCTTAGGGAGGGAAAGCTCCTACGAGCAGTACTTC.

The V and J genes are TRBV7-2 and TRBJ1-2, with D possibly TRBD1 on 5 matching bases. The V and J ends lost 3 bases and 2 bases respectively, with 7 bases between them. This CDR3 is 13 amino acids long. The germline gives CDR1 SGHTA, CDR2 FQGNSA. The CDR3 DNA sequence: TGTGCCAGCAGCTTTCGACAGAACTATGGCTACACCTTC. Its translation is CASSFRQNYGYTF.

The chain carries TRBV7-2 and TRBJ1-2; D gene ambiguous. Trimming removed 5 bases from V and 1 base from J, with 11 bases in between. The CDR3 contains 14 residues. The germline V gene has CDR1 SGHTA and CDR2 FQGNSA. The CDR3 DNA is TGTGCCAGCAGCCACCCGCCGTATAACTATGGCTACACCTTC. Its translation: CASSHPPYNYGYTF.

The chain is built from TRBV19 and TRBJ2-7; 10 bases are a match to TRBD1. With V trimmed by 5 bases and J by 5 bases, 9 bases remained unmatched. CDR1 and CDR2 (germline): LNHDA, SQIVND (reference sequence). CDR3 length equals 15 residues. DNA for the CDR3: TGTGCCAGTAGTCCTATCGGGACAGGGGTCGACGAGCAGTACTTC. Translated, it gives CASSPIGTGVDEQYF.

This clone was picked up a small number of times. The chain is built from TRBV27 and TRBJ2-2; perhaps TRBD2 as D (7 bases). The V gene's germline CDR1 is MNHEY and CDR2 SMNVEV (reference sequence). V lost 5 bases and J lost 6, with 22 bases in between. CDR3 length: 17 residues. The CDR3 is CASSPLGGGSGPGELFF. The CDR3 DNA reads as TGTGCCAGCAGTCCTCTTGGGGGCGGGAGTGGCCCCGGGGAGCTGTTTTTT.

The chain uses TRBV5-1 and TRBJ1-3; D gene unclear. Germline V gene data show CDR1 as SGHRS and CDR2 as YFSETQ. V lost 2 bases and J 4 bases, leaving 10 bases between the germline ends. CDR3 length: 14 amino acids. CDR3 DNA: TGCGCCAGCAGCTTCTCAGGCGTCGGAAACACCATATATTTT. Protein sequence: CASSFSGVGNTIYF.

V and J are TRBV28 and TRBJ1-1, with 10 nucleotides matching TRBD1. V dropped 4 bases and J dropped 0; count of bases not matched to a gene: 8. The germline CDR1 and CDR2 sequences are MDHEN and SYDVKM. This CDR3 spans 17 amino acids. CDR3 region: CASSSFGTGALNTEAFF. DNA of the CDR3: TGTGCCAGCAGTTCCTTCGGGACAGGGGCCTTGAACACTGAAGCTTTCTTT.